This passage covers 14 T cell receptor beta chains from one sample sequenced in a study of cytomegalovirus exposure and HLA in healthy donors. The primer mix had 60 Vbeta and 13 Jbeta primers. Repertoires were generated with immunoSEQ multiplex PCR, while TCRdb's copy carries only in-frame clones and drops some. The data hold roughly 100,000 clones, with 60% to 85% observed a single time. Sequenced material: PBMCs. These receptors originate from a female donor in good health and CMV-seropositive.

CDR3 coding DNA: TGTGCCAGCAGCTTGCGGGGACAACTCTACGAGCAGTACTTC. This translates into CASSLRGQLYEQYF. The rearrangement joins TRBV5-8 to TRBJ2-5; possibly TRBD1 for D (6 bases). The DNA end lines up better with TRBJ2-7; the J call may be wrong. Germline values: CDR1 SGHTS, CDR2 YDEGEE. The CDR3 contains 14 residues.

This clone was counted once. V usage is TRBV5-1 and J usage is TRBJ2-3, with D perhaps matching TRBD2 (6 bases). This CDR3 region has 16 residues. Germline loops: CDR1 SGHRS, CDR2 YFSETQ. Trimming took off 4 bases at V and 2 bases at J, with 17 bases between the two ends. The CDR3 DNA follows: TGCGCCAGCAGCCTCTCGGGAGCGAAGTACACAGATACGCAGTATTTT. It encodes CASSLSGAKYTDTQYF. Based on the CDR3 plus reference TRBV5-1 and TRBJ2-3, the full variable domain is KAGVTQTPRYLIKTRGQQVTLSCSPISGHRSVSWYQQTPGQGLQFLFEYFSETQRNKGNFPGRFSGRQFSNSRSEMNVSTLELGDSALYLCASSLSGAKYTDTQYFGPGTRLTVL.

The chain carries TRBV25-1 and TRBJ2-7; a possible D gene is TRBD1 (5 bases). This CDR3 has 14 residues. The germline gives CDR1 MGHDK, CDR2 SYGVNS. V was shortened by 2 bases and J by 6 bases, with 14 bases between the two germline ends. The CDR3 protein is CASSEGAALSEQYF. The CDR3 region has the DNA TGTGCCAGCAGTGAAGGGGCCGCTCTGTCCGAGCAGTACTTC.

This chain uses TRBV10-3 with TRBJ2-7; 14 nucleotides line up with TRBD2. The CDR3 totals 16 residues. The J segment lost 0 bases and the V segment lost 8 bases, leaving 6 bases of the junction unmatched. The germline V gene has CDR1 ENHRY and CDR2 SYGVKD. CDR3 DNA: TGTGCCATCGGGACTAGCGGGAGAGCGCGCTCCTACGAGCAGTACTTC. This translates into CAIGTSGRARSYEQYF.

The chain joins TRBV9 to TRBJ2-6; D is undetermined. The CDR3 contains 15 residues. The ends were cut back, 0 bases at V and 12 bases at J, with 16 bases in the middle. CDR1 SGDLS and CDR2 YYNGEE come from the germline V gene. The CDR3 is CASSVGRPHGAVLTF. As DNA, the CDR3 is TGTGCCAGCAGCGTAGGTAGGCCACATGGAGCCGTCCTGACTTTC.

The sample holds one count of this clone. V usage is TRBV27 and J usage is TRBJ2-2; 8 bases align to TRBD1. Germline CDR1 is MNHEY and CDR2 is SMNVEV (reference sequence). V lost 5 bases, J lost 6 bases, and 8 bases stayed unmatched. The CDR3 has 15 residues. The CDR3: CASSRKGQGAGELFF. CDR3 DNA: TGTGCCAGCAGTCGCAAAGGACAGGGCGCCGGGGAGCTGTTTTTT.

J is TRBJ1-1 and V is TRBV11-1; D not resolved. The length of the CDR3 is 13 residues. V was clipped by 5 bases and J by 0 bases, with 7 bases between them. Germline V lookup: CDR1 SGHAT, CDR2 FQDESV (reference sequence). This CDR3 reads CASSQGVNTEAFF. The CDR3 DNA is TGTGCCAGCAGCCAAGGAGTGAACACTGAAGCTTTCTTT.

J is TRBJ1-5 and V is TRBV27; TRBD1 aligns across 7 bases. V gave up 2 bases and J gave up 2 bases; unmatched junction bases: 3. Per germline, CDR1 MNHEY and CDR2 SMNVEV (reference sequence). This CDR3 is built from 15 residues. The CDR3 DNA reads TGTGCCAGCAGTTTAAACGGACAGGGCAATCAGCCCCAGCATTTT. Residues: CASSLNGQGNQPQHF.

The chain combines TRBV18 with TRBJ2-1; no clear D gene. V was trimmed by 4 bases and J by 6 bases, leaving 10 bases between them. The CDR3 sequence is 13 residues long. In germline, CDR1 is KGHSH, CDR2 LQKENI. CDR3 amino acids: CASSQKQPNEQFF. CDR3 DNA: TGTGCCAGCTCACAGAAACAGCCCAATGAGCAGTTCTTC. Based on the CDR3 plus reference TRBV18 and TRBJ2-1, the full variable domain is NAGVMQNPRHLVRRRGQEARLRCSPMKGHSHVYWYRQLPEEGLKFMVYLQKENIIDESGMPKERFSAEFPKEGPSILRIQQVVRGDSAAYFCASSQKQPNEQFFGPGTRLTVL.

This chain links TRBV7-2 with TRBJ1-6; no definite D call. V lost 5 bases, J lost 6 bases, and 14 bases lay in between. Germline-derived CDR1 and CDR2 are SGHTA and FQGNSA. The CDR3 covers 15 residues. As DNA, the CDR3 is TGTGCCAGCAGCCGAGAAGGTACGGGTAATTCACCCCTCCACTTT. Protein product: CASSREGTGNSPLHF.

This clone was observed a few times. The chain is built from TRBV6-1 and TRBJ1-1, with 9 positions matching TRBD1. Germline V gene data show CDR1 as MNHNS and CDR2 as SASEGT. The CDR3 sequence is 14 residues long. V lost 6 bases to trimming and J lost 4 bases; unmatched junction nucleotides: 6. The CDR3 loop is CASRRDREGTEAFF. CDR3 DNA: TGTGCCAGCAGAAGGGACAGGGAAGGCACTGAAGCTTTCTTT.

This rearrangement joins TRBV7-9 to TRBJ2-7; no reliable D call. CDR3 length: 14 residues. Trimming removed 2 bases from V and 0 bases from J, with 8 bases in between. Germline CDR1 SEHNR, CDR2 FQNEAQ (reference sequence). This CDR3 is CASSLSGSSYEQYF. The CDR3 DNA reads TGTGCCAGCAGCTTATCCGGTAGCTCCTACGAGCAGTACTTC.

The CDR3 DNA reads as TGTGCCAGCAGCTTAGGAGGGAAAGAGACCCAGTACTTC. Protein: CASSLGGKETQYF. The chain has TRBV11-1 and TRBJ2-5; D possibly corresponds to TRBD2 (5 bases). CDR3 length: 13 amino acids. The V end lost 1 base, the J end lost 3 bases, and 6 bases lay between the germline ends. Germline assignment: CDR1 SGHAT and CDR2 FQDESV (reference sequence).

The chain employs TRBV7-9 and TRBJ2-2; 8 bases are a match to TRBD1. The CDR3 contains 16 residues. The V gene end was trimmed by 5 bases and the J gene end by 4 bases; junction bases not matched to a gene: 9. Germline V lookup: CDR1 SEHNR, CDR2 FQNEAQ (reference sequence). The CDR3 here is CASSAPGQGRTGELFF. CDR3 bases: TGTGCCAGCAGCGCCCCAGGACAGGGCCGCACCGGGGAGCTGTTTTTT.